What follows are 5 T cell receptor beta chains derived from one specimen sequenced in a study of blood T cell repertoires in COVID-19. Generated by immunoSEQ multiplex PCR, the TCRdb table keeps only in-frame clones and is missing some. The sample has a few hundred thousand clones, roughly 89% seen once. Material: peripheral blood. These receptors came from a man aged 55 to 70 who had recovered from COVID-19.

As for this clone: The sample carries other DNA sequences with the same CDR3. The chain employs TRBV5-4 and TRBJ2-1; D is possibly TRBD1 (6 bases). Trimming left V 4 bases short and J 6 bases short, with 8 bases between. The CDR3 has 12 residues. The germline V gene has CDR1 SGHNT and CDR2 YYREEE (reference sequence). The CDR3 nucleotides are TGTGCCAGCAGCCTGGACAGCAATGAGCAGTTCTTC. Translating gives CASSLDSNEQFF.

V usage is TRBV5-1 and J usage is TRBJ1-6; 9 bases align to TRBD1. The V and J ends lost 0 bases and 11 bases, in that order; junction bases with no gene match: 3. In germline, CDR1 is SGHRS, CDR2 YFSETQ. This CDR3 is built from 14 residues. The CDR3 loop is CASSLGDRAAPLHF. The DNA of the CDR3 is TGCGCCAGCAGCTTGGGGGACAGGGCGGCACCCCTCCACTTT.

The rearrangement joins TRBV25-1 to TRBJ1-1, with D tentatively TRBD1 (6 bases). The V gene's germline CDR1 is MGHDK and CDR2 SYGVNS. V was clipped by 6 bases and J by 7 bases, with 18 bases between them. The CDR3 runs to 14 residues. CDR3 sequence (DNA): TGTGCCAGCAGCTACCCCGGGGGGGGCAGTGAAGCTTTCTTT. Amino acids: CASSYPGGGSEAFF.

The rearrangement uses TRBV5-4 and TRBJ2-3, with TRBD1 matching 9 bases. The CDR3 totals 14 residues. V was pared by 4 bases and J by 6 bases, with 6 bases of the junction left unmatched. Germline CDR1 is SGHNT and CDR2 is YYREEE (reference sequence). The CDR3 sequence: CASSPGTGTDTQYF. CDR3 nucleotide sequence: TGTGCCAGCAGCCCCGGGACAGGGACTGATACGCAGTATTTT.

Comments on this clone: Other DNA sequences in the same sample also yield this CDR3. CDR3: CASSLQGYEQYF. The CDR3, as DNA: TGCGCCAGCAGCTTGCAGGGGTACGAGCAGTACTTC. The rearrangement joins TRBV5-1 to TRBJ2-7; tentative D call: TRBD1 (6 bases). The CDR3 totals 12 residues. From germline, CDR1 is SGHRS and CDR2 YFSETQ. Trimming left V 1 base short and J 4 bases short, with 6 bases between.